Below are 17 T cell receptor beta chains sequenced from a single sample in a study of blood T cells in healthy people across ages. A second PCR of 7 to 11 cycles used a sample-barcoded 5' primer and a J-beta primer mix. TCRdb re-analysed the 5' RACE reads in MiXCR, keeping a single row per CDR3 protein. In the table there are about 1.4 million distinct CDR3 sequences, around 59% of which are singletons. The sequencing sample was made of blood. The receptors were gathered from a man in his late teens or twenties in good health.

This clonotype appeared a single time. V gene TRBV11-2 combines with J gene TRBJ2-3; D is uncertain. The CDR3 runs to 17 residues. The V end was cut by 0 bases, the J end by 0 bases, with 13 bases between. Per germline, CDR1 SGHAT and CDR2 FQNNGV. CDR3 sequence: CASSLDKSWGSTDTQYF. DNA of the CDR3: TGTGCCAGCAGCTTAGATAAGTCGTGGGGTAGCACAGATACGCAGTATTTT.

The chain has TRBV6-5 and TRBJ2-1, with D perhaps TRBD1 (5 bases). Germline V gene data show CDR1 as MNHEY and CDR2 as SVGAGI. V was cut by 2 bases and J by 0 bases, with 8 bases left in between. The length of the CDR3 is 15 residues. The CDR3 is CASSYRGLSYNEQFF. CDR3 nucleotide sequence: TGTGCCAGCAGTTACAGGGGCCTCTCCTACAATGAGCAGTTCTTC.

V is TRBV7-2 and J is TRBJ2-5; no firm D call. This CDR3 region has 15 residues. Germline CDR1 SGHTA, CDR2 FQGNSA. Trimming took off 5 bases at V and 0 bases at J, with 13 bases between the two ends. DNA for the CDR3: TGTGCCAGCAGCCCACAGTCGGCATACCAAGAGACCCAGTACTTC. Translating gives CASSPQSAYQETQYF.

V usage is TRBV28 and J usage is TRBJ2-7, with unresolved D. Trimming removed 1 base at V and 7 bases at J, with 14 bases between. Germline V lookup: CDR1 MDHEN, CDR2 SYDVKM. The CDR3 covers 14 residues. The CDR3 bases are TGTGCCAGCAGTTTATTGGGAACTTACAATGAGCAGTACTTC. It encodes CASSLLGTYNEQYF.

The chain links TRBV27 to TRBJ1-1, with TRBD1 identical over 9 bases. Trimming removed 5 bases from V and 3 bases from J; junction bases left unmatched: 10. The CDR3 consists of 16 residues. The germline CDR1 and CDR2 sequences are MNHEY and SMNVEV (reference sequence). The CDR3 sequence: CASSSLSWTGDTEAFF. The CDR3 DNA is TGTGCCAGCAGTAGCCTCTCCTGGACAGGGGACACTGAAGCTTTCTTT.

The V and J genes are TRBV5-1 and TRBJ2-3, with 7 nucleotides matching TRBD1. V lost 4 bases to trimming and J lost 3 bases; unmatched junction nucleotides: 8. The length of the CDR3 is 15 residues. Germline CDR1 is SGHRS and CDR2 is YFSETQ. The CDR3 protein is CASSRTGYGTDTQYF. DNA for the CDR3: TGCGCCAGCAGCAGGACAGGTTATGGAACAGATACGCAGTATTTT.

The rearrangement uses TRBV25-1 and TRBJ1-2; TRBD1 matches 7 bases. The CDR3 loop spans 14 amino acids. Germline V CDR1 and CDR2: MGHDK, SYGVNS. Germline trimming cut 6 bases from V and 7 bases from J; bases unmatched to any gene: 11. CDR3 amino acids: CASSETGRVGGYTF. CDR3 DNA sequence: TGTGCCAGCAGCGAGACAGGGAGGGTGGGTGGCTACACCTTC.

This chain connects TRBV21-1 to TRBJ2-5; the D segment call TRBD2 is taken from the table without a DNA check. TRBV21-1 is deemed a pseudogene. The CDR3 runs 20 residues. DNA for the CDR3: TGTGCCAGCAGGAAGGCTCCCTCTGGGGGGGGGAGGTGCTGTGAAGAGACCCAGTACTTC. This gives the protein CASRKAPSGGGRCCEETQYF.

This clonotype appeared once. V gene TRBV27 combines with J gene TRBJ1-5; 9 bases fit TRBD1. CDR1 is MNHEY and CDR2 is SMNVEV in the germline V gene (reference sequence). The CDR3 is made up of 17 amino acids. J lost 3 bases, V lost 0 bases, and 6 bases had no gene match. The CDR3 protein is CASSLSIQGAPNQPQHF. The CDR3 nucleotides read TGTGCCAGCAGTTTATCGATACAGGGGGCGCCCAATCAGCCCCAGCATTTT.

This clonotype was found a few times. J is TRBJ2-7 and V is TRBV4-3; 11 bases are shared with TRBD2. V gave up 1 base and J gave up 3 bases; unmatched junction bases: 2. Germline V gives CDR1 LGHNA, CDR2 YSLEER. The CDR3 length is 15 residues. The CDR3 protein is CASSQGLAGNYEQYF. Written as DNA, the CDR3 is TGCGCCAGCAGCCAAGGACTAGCGGGGAACTACGAGCAGTACTTC.

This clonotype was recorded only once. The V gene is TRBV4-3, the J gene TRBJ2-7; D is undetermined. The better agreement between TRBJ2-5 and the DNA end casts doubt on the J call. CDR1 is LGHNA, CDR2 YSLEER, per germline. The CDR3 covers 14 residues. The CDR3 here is CASSQALVGETQYF. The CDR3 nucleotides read TGCGCCAGCAGCCAGGCCTTAGTGGGAGAGACCCAGTACTTC.

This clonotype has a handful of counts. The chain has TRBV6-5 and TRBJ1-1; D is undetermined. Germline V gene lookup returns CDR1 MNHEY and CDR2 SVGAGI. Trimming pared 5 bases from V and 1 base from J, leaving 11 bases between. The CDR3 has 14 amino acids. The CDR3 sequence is CASSTRRENTEAFF. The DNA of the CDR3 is TGTGCCAGCAGTACCCGACGGGAGAACACTGAAGCTTTCTTT.

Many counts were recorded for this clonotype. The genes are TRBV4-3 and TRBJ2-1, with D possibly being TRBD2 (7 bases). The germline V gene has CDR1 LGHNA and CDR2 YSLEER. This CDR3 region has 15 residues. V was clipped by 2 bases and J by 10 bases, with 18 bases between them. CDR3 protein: CASSQLGRGGLEQFF. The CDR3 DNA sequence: TGCGCCAGCAGCCAATTGGGAAGGGGGGGCTTGGAGCAGTTCTTC.

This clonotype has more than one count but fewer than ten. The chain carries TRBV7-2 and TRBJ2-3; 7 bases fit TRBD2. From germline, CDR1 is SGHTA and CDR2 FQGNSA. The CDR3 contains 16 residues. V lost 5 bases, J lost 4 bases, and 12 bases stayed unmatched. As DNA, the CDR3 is TGTGCCAGCAGCACTACTCAGCGGGGAGTTGCAGATACGCAGTATTTT. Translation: CASSTTQRGVADTQYF.

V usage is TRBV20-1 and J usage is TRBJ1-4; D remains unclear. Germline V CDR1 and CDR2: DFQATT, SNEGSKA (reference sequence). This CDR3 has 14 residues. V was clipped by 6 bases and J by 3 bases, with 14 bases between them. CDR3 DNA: TGCAGTGCCCCCTCGGGTGTTCCTAATGAAAAACTGTTTTTT. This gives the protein CSAPSGVPNEKLFF.

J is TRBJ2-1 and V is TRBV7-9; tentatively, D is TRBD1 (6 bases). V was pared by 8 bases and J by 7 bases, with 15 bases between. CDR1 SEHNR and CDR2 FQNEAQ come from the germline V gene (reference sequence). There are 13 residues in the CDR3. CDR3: CASGTGKANEQFF. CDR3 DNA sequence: TGTGCCAGCGGAACAGGGAAGGCGAATGAGCAGTTCTTC.

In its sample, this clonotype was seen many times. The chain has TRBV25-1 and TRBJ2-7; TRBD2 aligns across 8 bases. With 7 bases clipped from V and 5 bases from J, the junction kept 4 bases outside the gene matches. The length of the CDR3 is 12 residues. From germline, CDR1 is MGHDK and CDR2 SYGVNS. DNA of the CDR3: TGTGCCAGCAACGGGGGGGCGGACGAGCAGTACTTC. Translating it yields CASNGGADEQYF.